Listed below are T cell receptor beta chains from one sample, sequenced in a study of blood T cell repertoires in COVID-19. Measured with immunoSEQ multiplex PCR; TCRdb has only the in-frame clones, and not every one. This repertoire shows roughly 190,000 clones, around 90% found once; its top ten account for roughly 21%. The sequenced sample consisted of peripheral blood. Receptor source: a man in his 60s with active or convalescent COVID-19. CDR3s include the opening cysteine and the closing phenylalanine or tryptophan. D genes are given only for firm matches. The size of a clone is reported for some rows only, either as once, few or many, or as a class for expanded clones.

TGTGCCAGCTCAAGACAGGGGGCTTTTGGAAACACCATATATTTT,CASSRQGAFGNTIYF,TRBD1,TRBV28,TRBJ1-3,few
TGTGCCAGCAGTGAACGGGACACGGTCACTGAAGCTTTCTTT,CASSERDTVTEAFF,-,TRBV6-1,TRBJ1-1,-
TGTGCTAGTGGTTTGGGGACCGGAGGGAGTCAGCCCCAGCATTTT,CASGLGTGGSQPQHF,-,TRBV12-5,TRBJ1-5,few
TGTGCCAGCAGCTTGCAGGCAGGCAATCAGCCCCAGCATTTT,CASSLQAGNQPQHF,-,TRBV5-5,TRBJ1-5,-
TGTGCCAGCAGCATGACTAGCTCCTACGAGCAGTACTTC,CASSMTSSYEQYF,-,TRBV6-6,TRBJ2-7,-
TGTGCCAGCAGCAAAAGGCCGGGAGGGGGGGAGACCCAGTACTTC,CASSKRPGGGETQYF,-,TRBV21-1,TRBJ2-5,-
TGTGCCAGCAGCTTGTCAGGAGGAAACACTGAAGCTTTCTTT,CASSLSGGNTEAFF,-,TRBV5-6,TRBJ1-1,once
TGCAGTGCTAGTAGTCCGGGACAGGCCTACAATGAGCAGTTCTTC,CSASSPGQAYNEQFF,TRBD1,TRBV20-1,TRBJ2-1,-
TGTGCCAGCAGCTTGGACCGGTATGGCTACACCTTC,CASSLDRYGYTF,-,TRBV5-6,TRBJ1-2,-
TGTGCCAGCAGTAAAGGAACAGGCACTTTTAATTCACCCCTCCACTTT,CASSKGTGTFNSPLHF,-,TRBV9,TRBJ1-6,few
TGTGCCAGCAGCTTAGCTGGGCACACTGAAGCTTTCTTT,CASSLAGHTEAFF,-,TRBV7-8,TRBJ1-1,-
TGCGCCAGCAGCCAATGGGACTTACCTTCCAATGAGCAGTTCTTC,CASSQWDLPSNEQFF,-,TRBV4-1,TRBJ2-1,-
TGTGCCAGCTCACTGACCGGGACACAGAATCAGCCCCAGCATTTT,CASSLTGTQNQPQHF,-,TRBV18,TRBJ1-5,-
TGCGCCAGCAGCACCGGACAGGGAGATCAGCCCCAGCATTTT,CASSTGQGDQPQHF,TRBD1,TRBV5-1,TRBJ1-5,-
TGCAGCGTCACGGAGACAGGGGGCTTAGAGACCCAGTACTTC,CSVTETGGLETQYF,TRBD1,TRBV29-1,TRBJ2-5,-
TGTGCCAGCAGTGCCCCGGGTTATCAGCCCCAGCATTTT,CASSAPGYQPQHF,-,TRBV2,TRBJ1-5,-
TGCGCCAGCAGCTTGGCCAGGGGTTTCAACACTGAAGCTTTCTTT,CASSLARGFNTEAFF,-,TRBV5-1,TRBJ1-1,-
TGCGCCAGCAGCTCCAGGCTGACGAGTTCCGACGAGCAGTACTTC,CASSSRLTSSDEQYF,-,TRBV5-1,TRBJ2-7,-
TGTGCCAGCAGTGAAGCGGGAGGGGTTGGCACTGAAGCTTTCTTT,CASSEAGGVGTEAFF,-,TRBV6-1,TRBJ1-1,-
TGCGCCAGCTCTCCGGGGGGGGGCCTGGAGACCCAGTACTTC,CASSPGGGLETQYF,TRBD2,TRBV10-1,TRBJ2-5,once
TGTGCCAGCAGCTTATCCAGGGGGATCACAGATACGCAGTATTTT,CASSLSRGITDTQYF,TRBD1,TRBV7-2,TRBJ2-3,-
TGTGCCAGCAGTGAACTAAGGACTTTTTCGGAAGCTTTCTTT,CASSELRTFSEAFF,-,TRBV6-1,TRBJ1-1,-
TGTGCCTGGAGTCTCCCCTGGGACAGGGAAGGTTACCTTTCACCCCTCCACTTT,CAWSLPWDREGYLSPLHF,TRBD1,TRBV30,TRBJ1-6,-
TGTGCCAGCAGTTCGGGGGATCGTCAGCCCCAGCATTTT,CASSSGDRQPQHF,-,TRBV6-2/TRBV6-3,TRBJ1-5,-
TGTGCCAGCAGCCCAAAAAGGCGGGGTACTGAGCAGTTCTTC,CASSPKRRGTEQFF,-,TRBV3-1/TRBV3-2,TRBJ2-1,-
TGTGCCAGCAGCCCCAGCGGGGGTAACGAGCAGTTCTTC,CASSPSGGNEQFF,TRBD2,TRBV3-1/TRBV3-2,TRBJ2-1,-
TGTGCCAGCAGTGAGGAGGTGAACACTGAAGCTTTCTTT,CASSEEVNTEAFF,-,TRBV6-4,TRBJ1-1,-
TGTGCCAGCAGAGCGGGAGCCTTGCTGGGCTACACCTTC,CASRAGALLGYTF,-,TRBV2,TRBJ1-2,-
TGTGCCAGCAGTTTTACGTCTAGCGGGTACAATGAGCAGTTCTTC,CASSFTSSGYNEQFF,TRBD2,TRBV27,TRBJ2-1,-
TGTGCCAGCAGTGAAGCCACAGGGCCTCAGCCCCAGCATTTT,CASSEATGPQPQHF,-,TRBV6-1,TRBJ1-5,-
TGTACCAGCAGTGAAGCGTCCGGGACAGGCAGACTGTTTTTT,CTSSEASGTGRLFF,TRBD1,TRBV6-1,TRBJ1-4,-
TGCGCCAGCAGCTTGGTAGCGGGGGCGCAGACCCAGTACTTC,CASSLVAGAQTQYF,TRBD2,TRBV5-1,TRBJ2-5,-
TGCGCCAGCAGCCAAGGGCAGGGATGGGTTAATGAGCAGTTCTTC,CASSQGQGWVNEQFF,-,TRBV4-1,TRBJ2-1,once
TGTGCCAGCAGTTTATCGTTCAGGCATAATTCACCCCTCCACTTT,CASSLSFRHNSPLHF,-,TRBV27,TRBJ1-6,-
TGTGCCAGCAGCGTATCGGGGGGCAATCAGCCCCAGCATTTT,CASSVSGGNQPQHF,-,TRBV9,TRBJ1-5,once